This is a list of T cell receptor beta chains from one sample in a study of cytomegalovirus exposure and HLA in healthy donors. Repertoires were generated with immunoSEQ multiplex PCR, while TCRdb's copy carries only in-frame clones and drops some. Of about 160,000 clones listed, roughly 75% were seen once; the top ten hold about 2.3%. The sequenced material came from PBMCs. Every receptor here comes from a female donor in good health and CMV-seronegative. Both conserved end residues are part of each CDR3. Fields, in order: V gene, clone size, J gene, D gene, CDR3 protein, CDR3 DNA. A D gene is named only where the DNA matches it firmly. Clone size is not always given. Where it is, it says once, few, many or a class for expanded clones.

V: TRBV6-1; size: few; J: TRBJ1-2; D: TRBD1; CDR3: CASSDLPGQGIYGYTF; DNA: TGTGCCAGCAGTGACCTTCCGGGACAGGGCATCTATGGCTACACCTTC
V: TRBV18; size: -; J: TRBJ1-1; D: -; CDR3: CASSPRGIDTEAFF; DNA: TGTGCCAGCTCACCTCGGGGGATCGACACTGAAGCTTTCTTT
V: TRBV4-1; size: -; J: TRBJ1-2; D: -; CDR3: CASSRDKIGHGYTF; DNA: TGCGCCAGCAGCCGGGACAAGATCGGGCATGGCTACACCTTC
V: TRBV2; size: -; J: TRBJ2-1; D: -; CDR3: CASSDRVSYNEQFF; DNA: TGTGCCAGCAGTGACAGGGTCTCCTACAATGAGCAGTTCTTC
V: TRBV19; size: -; J: TRBJ1-6; D: TRBD1; CDR3: CASSIGGQGKSPLHF; DNA: TGTGCCAGTAGTATTGGGGGACAGGGGAAATCACCCCTCCACTTT
V: TRBV9; size: few; J: TRBJ2-5; D: TRBD1; CDR3: CASSVGDRETQYF; DNA: TGTGCCAGCAGCGTAGGGGACAGAGAGACCCAGTACTTC
V: TRBV19; size: -; J: TRBJ1-3; D: -; CDR3: CASLGFGNTIYF; DNA: TGTGCCAGTTTGGGCTTTGGAAACACCATATATTTT
V: TRBV7-2; size: -; J: TRBJ2-3; D: TRBD1; CDR3: CASSSSRDRVRNTQYF; DNA: TGTGCCAGCAGCTCCTCCAGAGACAGGGTGAGGAATACGCAGTATTTT
V: TRBV28; size: -; J: TRBJ2-7; D: TRBD2; CDR3: CASSLLTSGSYEQYF; DNA: TGTGCCAGCAGTTTATTGACTAGCGGGAGCTACGAGCAGTACTTC
V: TRBV6-5; size: -; J: TRBJ1-1; D: -; CDR3: CASRISIREKAFF; DNA: TGTGCCAGCAGGATCAGCATTCGGGAGAAAGCTTTCTTT
V: TRBV4-3; size: few; J: TRBJ2-7; D: -; CDR3: CASSQDGQGYEQYF; DNA: TGCGCCAGCAGCCAAGATGGCCAGGGATACGAGCAGTACTTC
V: TRBV9; size: -; J: TRBJ1-2; D: -; CDR3: CASSVASGEGGSGYTF; DNA: TGTGCCAGCAGCGTAGCTTCAGGAGAGGGAGGCAGCGGCTACACCTTC
V: TRBV5-1; size: few; J: TRBJ1-4; D: -; CDR3: CASSSWTATNEKLFF; DNA: TGCGCCAGCAGCTCCTGGACAGCAACTAATGAAAAACTGTTTTTT
V: TRBV4-1; size: -; J: TRBJ2-1; D: TRBD2; CDR3: CASSWDPLAGPNEQFF; DNA: TGCGCCAGCAGCTGGGATCCCCTAGCGGGGCCCAATGAGCAGTTCTTC
V: TRBV7-8; size: -; J: TRBJ2-7; D: -; CDR3: CASSLNQPYQYF; DNA: TGTGCCAGCAGCTTAAACCAACCCTATCAGTACTTC
V: TRBV4-2; size: -; J: TRBJ2-7; D: TRBD2; CDR3: CASSRTSGGGEQYF; DNA: TGTGCCAGCAGCCGAACTAGCGGGGGGGGCGAGCAGTACTTC
V: TRBV6-5; size: -; J: TRBJ2-2; D: -; CDR3: CASSYMETGTELFF; DNA: TGTGCCAGCAGTTACATGGAGACCGGGACAGAGCTGTTTTTT
V: TRBV10-3; size: -; J: TRBJ2-5; D: -; CDR3: CAIGLPGDFHF; DNA: TGTGCCATCGGCCTTCCTGGGGACTTCCACTTC
V: TRBV7-2; size: -; J: TRBJ1-5; D: TRBD1; CDR3: CASSFGQVSNQPQHF; DNA: TGTGCCAGCAGCTTCGGACAGGTTAGCAATCAGCCCCAGCATTTT
V: TRBV27; size: -; J: TRBJ2-7; D: TRBD2; CDR3: CASSYLAAYEQYF; DNA: TGTGCCAGCAGTTATCTAGCGGCCTACGAGCAGTACTTC
V: TRBV7-2; size: -; J: TRBJ2-5; D: TRBD1; CDR3: CASSRGRGETQYF; DNA: TGTGCCAGCAGCAGGGGGCGCGGGGAGACCCAGTACTTC
V: TRBV4-1; size: -; J: TRBJ2-3; D: TRBD2; CDR3: CASSQDLFAGGTDTQYF; DNA: TGCGCCAGCAGCCAAGATCTTTTCGCGGGGGGCACAGATACGCAGTATTTT
V: TRBV15; size: -; J: TRBJ1-2; D: -; CDR3: CATSTPRSQGRSRGYTF; DNA: TGTGCCACCAGCACCCCCCGGAGCCAAGGCCGAAGTAGGGGCTACACCTTC
V: TRBV15; size: -; J: TRBJ2-5; D: -; CDR3: CATSSRGKGLAISGTQYF; DNA: TGTGCCACCAGCAGTAGAGGGAAAGGGCTAGCGATCTCCGGGACCCAGTACTTC
V: TRBV27; size: -; J: TRBJ2-1; D: TRBD2; CDR3: CASSFASGVNEQFF; DNA: TGTGCCAGCAGTTTCGCTAGCGGGGTAAATGAGCAGTTCTTC
V: TRBV28; size: -; J: TRBJ2-1; D: TRBD2; CDR3: CASSYGLAGDNEQFF; DNA: TGTGCCAGCAGCTACGGACTAGCGGGGGACAATGAGCAGTTCTTC
V: TRBV29-1; size: -; J: TRBJ1-1; D: -; CDR3: CSSRQVLNTEAFF; DNA: TGCAGCTCCAGGCAGGTGTTGAACACTGAAGCTTTCTTT